This T cell receptor beta chain is from a study of blood T cell repertoires in COVID-19. About the study: Acute and convalescent COVID-19 specimens originated in the United States, Italy and Spain.

From germline, CDR1 is LNHDA and CDR2 SQIVND (reference sequence). The V gene end was trimmed by 8 bases and the J gene end by 1 base; junction bases not matched to a gene: 8. This CDR3 region has 15 residues. TCRdb keeps only in-frame clones here, not all; method: immunoSEQ multiplex PCR. The sample gives more than 150,000 clones, roughly four fifths of which show up once; about 11% is in the top ten. The source material was PBMCs or T cells enriched from blood (not recorded which). The chain couples TRBV19 to TRBJ1-5, with TRBD1 matching over 7 bases. The clonotype originates from a man in his forties or fifties who had recovered from COVID-19. The CDR3 DNA reads TGTGCCAGTGCTATCGGGACAGCGAGCAATCAGCCCCAGCATTTT. It is translated as CASAIGTASNQPQHF.